The TCR beta chain described here comes from a study of T cells expressing NK-cell markers. Overall study: The study sequenced eight donors, seven HCMV-seropositive and one seronegative. Regarding the study as a whole: Whether expanded NKG2C-expressing T cell clones recognize HCMV is unknown.

There are 15 residues in the CDR3. Germline-derived CDR1 and CDR2 are DFQATT and SNEGSKA (reference sequence). Concerning this clonotype itself: Its specificity is unknown.

After re-calling the 5' RACE reads, TCRdb lists one entry per CDR3 protein, DNA absent. In all, the sample yields roughly 350,000 distinct CDR3 sequences. The specimen sequenced was blood T cells: a sorted CD56 or NKG2C T cell subset, CD4+ or CD8+ T cells, or bulk PBMC T cells (not recorded which). This clonotype was sampled from a man aged 18 to 69 in good health. V is TRBV20-1 and J is TRBJ1-5; TCRdb lists TRBD1, though no DNA is available to test this call. The CDR3 here is CSARVPGRIKQPQHF.